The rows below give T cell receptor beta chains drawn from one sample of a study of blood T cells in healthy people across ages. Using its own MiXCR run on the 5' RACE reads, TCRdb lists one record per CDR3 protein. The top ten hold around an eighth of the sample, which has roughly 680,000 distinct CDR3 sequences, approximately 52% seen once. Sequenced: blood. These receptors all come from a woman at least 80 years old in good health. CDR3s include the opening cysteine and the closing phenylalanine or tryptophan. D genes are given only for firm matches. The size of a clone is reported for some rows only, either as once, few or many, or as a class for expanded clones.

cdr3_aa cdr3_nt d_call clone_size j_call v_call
CASSQDRARGQFF TGTGCCAGCAGCCAAGATCGCGCCCGAGGGCAGTTCTTC NA many TRBJ2-1 TRBV3-1
CASSQQGQGTGELFF TGTGCCAGCAGCCAACAGGGGCAAGGCACCGGGGAGCTGTTTTTT NA NA TRBJ2-2 TRBV3-1
CASSDTRGTEAFF TGTGCCAGCAGTGACACCAGGGGGACTGAAGCTTTCTTT TRBD1 few TRBJ1-1 TRBV2
CASSYDGFSYEQYF TGTGCCAGCAGTTATGACGGCTTCAGCTACGAGCAGTACTTC NA few TRBJ2-7 TRBV6-2/TRBV6-3
CASSLVQGGQYF TGTGCCAGCAGCTTAGTTCAGGGGGGGCAGTACTTC NA NA TRBJ2-7 TRBV7-2
CSASAGPRETQYF TGCAGCGCCTCAGCGGGGCCGAGAGAGACCCAGTACTTC TRBD2 NA TRBJ2-5 TRBV29-1
CASSAEAGELFF TGTGCCAGCAGCGCAGAAGCCGGGGAGCTGTTTTTT NA few TRBJ2-2 TRBV2
CASRRLAGVDEQFF TGTGCCAGCAGGAGACTAGCGGGAGTCGATGAGCAGTTCTTC TRBD2 NA TRBJ2-1 TRBV2
CSAREVGRGPNSPLHF TGCAGTGCTAGAGAGGTGGGGAGGGGCCCTAATTCACCCCTCCACTTT NA few TRBJ1-6 TRBV20-1
CASSSYSGSYEQYF TGTGCCAGCAGTTCCTATAGCGGGAGTTACGAGCAGTACTTC TRBD2 many TRBJ2-7 TRBV12-3/TRBV12-4
CASSQDPVTQETQYF TGTGCCAGCAGCCAAGATCCGGTCACCCAAGAGACCCAGTACTTC NA NA TRBJ2-5 TRBV3-1
CASNAFGLEQYF TGTGCCAGCAATGCCTTCGGGCTCGAGCAGTACTTC NA NA TRBJ2-7 TRBV12-3/TRBV12-4
CASCPVAALNYGYTF TGTGCCAGCTGTCCAGTGGCCGCTCTTAACTATGGCTACACCTTC NA NA TRBJ1-2 TRBV18
CASSQDLPSGGRYNEQFF TGCGCCAGCAGCCAAGACCTACCGTCAGGGGGCCGATACAATGAGCAGTTCTTC TRBD1 NA TRBJ2-1 TRBV4-3
CASKFTWQNTGELFF TGTGCCAGCAAGTTTACGTGGCAGAACACCGGGGAGCTGTTTTTT NA many TRBJ2-2 TRBV28
CASYPLSASSGELFF TGTGCCAGCTACCCCCTCTCTGCTAGCTCCGGGGAGCTGTTTTTT NA NA TRBJ2-2 TRBV6-5
CASGFRGRHNEQFF TGTGCCAGCGGTTTTAGGGGGCGCCACAATGAGCAGTTCTTC TRBD1 once TRBJ2-1 TRBV6-5
CASSSRLATETQYF TGTGCCAGCAGTTCGAGACTAGCTACAGAGACCCAGTACTTC TRBD2 NA TRBJ2-5 TRBV6-2/TRBV6-3
CGSSPLRGTEQYF TGTGGCAGCAGCCCTCTGCGGGGTACTGAGCAGTACTTC NA NA TRBJ2-7 TRBV3-1
CSARVASGAPTDTQYF TGCAGTGCTAGAGTGGCTAGCGGGGCCCCCACAGATACGCAGTATTTT TRBD2 NA TRBJ2-3 TRBV20-1
CASTLGGYNEQYF TGTGCCAGCACCCTGGGGGGCTACAATGAGCAGTACTTC NA few TRBJ2-7 TRBV2
CASSQERGSWDARGYTF TGCGCCAGCAGCCAAGAACGGGGTAGTTGGGATGCGCGAGGCTACACCTTC NA many TRBJ1-2 TRBV4-1
CASSSLGPNDNEQFF TGCGCCAGCAGCTCGTTAGGGCCCAACGACAATGAGCAGTTCTTC NA NA TRBJ2-1 TRBV5-1
CASSLSRTGINQPQHF TGTGCCAGCTCACTTTCGAGGACAGGGATCAATCAGCCCCAGCATTTT TRBD1 NA TRBJ1-5 TRBV18
CSARSGTGYEQYF TGCAGTGCTCGGTCCGGGACAGGCTACGAGCAGTACTTC TRBD1 many TRBJ2-7 TRBV20-1
CASSRTSGWDTQYF TGTGCCAGCAGCAGGACTAGCGGTTGGGATACGCAGTATTTT TRBD2 NA TRBJ2-3 TRBV7-9
CASSVGLAASTDTQYF TGTGCCAGCAGCGTGGGGCTAGCGGCAAGCACAGATACGCAGTATTTT TRBD2 many TRBJ2-3 TRBV9
CSTGTGVGEQYF TGCAGCACCGGGACAGGGGTTGGCGAGCAGTACTTC TRBD1 once TRBJ2-7 TRBV29-1
CASSLEAPDTQYF TGTGCCAGCAGCTTAGAAGCTCCAGATACGCAGTATTTT NA NA TRBJ2-3 TRBV7-2
CASSGGQSTGELFF TGCGCCAGCAGCGGGGGACAGTCCACCGGGGAGCTGTTTTTT TRBD1 NA TRBJ2-2 TRBV5-1
CASSLQRFGEAFF TGTGCCAGCAGTTTACAGAGGTTTGGTGAAGCTTTCTTT NA few TRBJ1-1 TRBV12-3/TRBV12-4
CASSLLAGVGEQFF TGCGCCAGCAGCTTGTTAGCGGGAGTAGGGGAGCAGTTCTTC TRBD2 many TRBJ2-1 TRBV5-1